The source of this TCR beta chain is a study of cytomegalovirus exposure and HLA in healthy donors. General observations from the study: There were reportedly fewer N-insertions in an Asian-associated ancestry cluster than the roughly 700-donor mean, in a later analysis. Excluded: some indistinguishable V segments such as TRBV6-2 and TRBV6-3. The authors listed 150 to 200 TCR beta chains as cytomegalovirus-associated. Later analysis revealed greater clonal expansion in HLA-associated TCR beta chains than in equally common others.

The PCR ran on 60 Vbeta and 13 Jbeta primers. Only in-frame clones appear in the TCRdb table, and some are missing; sequencing was by immunoSEQ multiplex PCR. The repertoire holds fewer than 200,000 clones, with around 65% as singletons. The CDR3 is 17 amino acids. The trim removed 0 bases at V and 0 bases at J, leaving 2 bases unmatched. Germline CDR1 reads SGHRS; CDR2 reads YFSETQ. Remarks on this clone: Its antigen remains unidentified.

This sequence originates from a woman between 35 and 50 years old in good health and CMV-seropositive. The J gene is TRBJ2-3, the V gene TRBV5-1; 12 bases align to TRBD2. Material: PBMCs. The CDR3 nucleotides read TGCGCCAGCAGCTTGGGGGGGACTAGCGGGAGCACAGATACGCAGTATTTT. Translation gives CASSLGGTSGSTDTQYF.